The rows below give T cell receptor beta chains drawn from one sample of a study of OX40 agonist ivuxolimab in advanced cancers. Produced via immunoSEQ multiplex PCR; TCRdb's table is partial and in-frame only. The table records roughly 76,000 clones, approximately 80% of them present only once. This sample comprised CD4+ or CD8+ T cells sorted from blood, obtained in a trial of the OX40 agonist ivuxolimab. The receptors come from an adult with an advanced solid tumor such as melanoma, head and neck, liver or kidney cancer. CDR3s include the opening cysteine and the closing phenylalanine or tryptophan. The order of the fields is CDR3 length, V gene, D gene, clone size, J gene, CDR3 DNA, CDR3 protein. D genes are given only for firm matches. Only part of the rows carry a size: once, few, many, or a class if the clone is expanded.

>16|TRBV4-1|TRBD1|NA|TRBJ1-5
TGCGCCAGCAGCCAAGATTGGACAGGGGAAAATCAGCCCCAGCATTTT
CASSQDWTGENQPQHF
>15|TRBV5-1|NA|NA|TRBJ1-5
TGCGCCAGCAGCTTGGATGGCAGCCACAATCAGCCCCAGCATTTT
CASSLDGSHNQPQHF
>14|TRBV7-9|NA|NA|TRBJ1-3
TGTGCCAGCAGCTTAGGGCCCGGGGGAAACACCATATATTTT
CASSLGPGGNTIYF
>16|TRBV5-6|NA|NA|TRBJ2-2
TGTGCCAGCAGCTTGAGCTTCCAGTTGAACACCGGGGAGCTGTTTTTT
CASSLSFQLNTGELFF
>15|TRBV19|NA|NA|TRBJ1-4
TGTGCCAGTAGTGGAACAGGTTTCGCTAATGAAAAACTGTTTTTT
CASSGTGFANEKLFF
>15|TRBV19|NA|NA|TRBJ1-5
TGTGCCAGTAGTATAGGGAGGGGGAGCAATCAGCCCCAGCATTTT
CASSIGRGSNQPQHF
>14|TRBV6-1|NA|NA|TRBJ1-5
TGTGCCAGCAGTGACGGATTTAGCAATCAGCCCCAGCATTTT
CASSDGFSNQPQHF
>15|TRBV4-3|NA|NA|TRBJ1-2
TGCGCCAGCAGCCTAGACAAACAGACCTTCTATGGCTACACCTTC
CASSLDKQTFYGYTF
>16|TRBV7-9|TRBD1|NA|TRBJ1-6
TGTGCCAGCAGCCAAGACGTTGGACAGGGAGGTTCACCCCTCCACTTT
CASSQDVGQGGSPLHF
>18|TRBV23-1|NA|once|TRBJ1-2
TGCGCCAGCAGTCGGGATAAGGGACATCAGATCCCATACTATGGCTACACCTTC
CASSRDKGHQIPYYGYTF
>15|TRBV29-1|NA|NA|TRBJ2-7
TGCAGCGTCTCTGGGGTATCTACGAGAGGCGACGAGCAGTACTTC
CSVSGVSTRGDEQYF
>13|TRBV27|NA|NA|TRBJ1-6
TGTGCCAGCAGTCCCCGCGATAATTCACCCCTCCACTTT
CASSPRDNSPLHF
>15|TRBV5-6|TRBD1|NA|TRBJ2-2
TGTGCCAGCAGCTTGGTAGCAGGGGGCATCGGGGAGCTGTTTTTT
CASSLVAGGIGELFF
>13|TRBV5-8|TRBD1|NA|TRBJ1-2
TGTGCCAGCAGCCCCGACAGGGCCTATGGCTACACCTTC
CASSPDRAYGYTF
>14|TRBV7-2|TRBD1|NA|TRBJ1-2
TGTGCCAGCAGCTTAGGACAGGGGGCCGTTGGCTACACCTTC
CASSLGQGAVGYTF
>15|TRBV10-2|NA|NA|TRBJ2-3
TGCGCCAGCGGGGGGGCTAGCGTCGGGACAGATACGCAGTATTTT
CASGGASVGTDTQYF
>17|TRBV6-1|NA|once|TRBJ2-1
TGTGCCAGCAGTGAAGTGTGGGGGACTGGGAAGTACAATGAGCAGTTCTTC
CASSEVWGTGKYNEQFF
>13|TRBV5-6|NA|NA|TRBJ1-1
TGTGCCAGCAGTCCAGGGGAGGACACTGAAGCTTTCTTT
CASSPGEDTEAFF
>13|TRBV5-1|NA|NA|TRBJ1-3
TGCGCCAGCAGAACAGGCGTAGGAAACACCATATATTTT
CASRTGVGNTIYF
>13|TRBV9|TRBD1|NA|TRBJ1-1
TGTGCCAGCAGCGCCGGACAGGGGGCATGGGCTTTCTTT
CASSAGQGAWAFF
>14|TRBV19|NA|NA|TRBJ1-2
TGTGCCAGTAGGGGGAGCGAGAAAGACTGGGGCTACACCTTC
CASRGSEKDWGYTF
>15|TRBV18|TRBD1|once|TRBJ1-6
TGTGCCAGCTCACCGAGGACAGGGCGAAGTTCACCCCTCCACTTT
CASSPRTGRSSPLHF
>13|TRBV7-9|TRBD1|NA|TRBJ1-1
TGTGCCAGCAGCCCAGGGACAGGGACTGAAGCTTTCTTT
CASSPGTGTEAFF